Below, 10 T cell receptor beta chains from the same sample are listed, as sequenced in a study of T cells in women clearing cervical HPV infection. Here immunoSEQ multiplex PCR was the method, and the copy in TCRdb shows in-frame clones only, minus some. The listing records around 19,000 clones. Sequencing used blood buffy coat. The receptor source for this set is a woman aged 18-69 years with a cervical HPV16 infection that either progressed to CIN3+ or cleared (not recorded which).

With respect to this clone: Read coverage stops 3 residues before the CDR3 terminus; the germline J gene supplies the remainder. The V and J genes are TRBV29-1 and TRBJ2-3; D gene ambiguous. The CDR3 length is 11 residues. The germline CDR1 and CDR2 sequences are SQVTM and ANQGSEA. Trimming cost V 6 bases and J 5 bases, with 9 bases left between them. Incomplete CDR3 DNA: TGCAGCGTCAGACAAGGAGATACG. Translated, it gives CSVRQGDT. In full, the CDR3 is CSVRQGDTQYF.

Worth noting for this clone: The missing CDR3 end, 3 residues past where the read stops, is filled in from the germline J gene. The chain combines TRBV10-1 with TRBJ1-2; 10 bases match TRBD1. This CDR3 contains 15 residues. CDR1 and CDR2 (germline): WNHNN, SYGVQD (reference sequence). The CDR3 region is CASSGTGTGEEGYTF. The sequenced part of the CDR3 DNA is TGCGCCAGCAGTGGAACCGGGACAGGGGAAGAAGGC.

In the case of this clone: The CDR3 goes on 3 residues after the read ends, and that part is filled in from the germline J gene. The chain has TRBV20-1 and TRBJ2-5; 8 nucleotides align to TRBD1. CDR1 and CDR2 from the germline V gene are DFQATT and SNEGSKA (reference sequence). The CDR3 contains 14 residues. After removal of 5 bases from V and 3 bases from J, the junction contained 8 bases not matched to a gene. CDR3: CSAAGMTGEETQYF. CDR3 DNA (partial): TGCAGTGCTGCAGGAATGACAGGGGAAGAGACC.

Comment on this clone: Read coverage stops 3 residues before the CDR3 terminus; the germline J gene supplies the remainder. V is TRBV5-1 and J is TRBJ2-1; 11 nucleotides match TRBD2. CDR1 is SGHRS and CDR2 is YFSETQ in the germline V gene. With V trimmed by 6 bases and J by 3 bases, 2 bases remained unmatched. This CDR3 has 14 residues. CDR3 loop: CASNLAGGYNEQFF. The CDR3 bases that were read are TGCGCCAGCAATCTAGCGGGGGGCTACAATGAG. The full variable domain, its missing parts supplied by reference TRBV5-1 and TRBJ2-1, is KAGVTQTPRYLIKTRGQQVTLSCSPISGHRSVSWYQQTPGQGLQFLFEYFSETQRNKGNFPGRFSGRQFSNSRSEMNVSTLELGDSALYLCASNLAGGYNEQFFGPGTRLTVL.

Turning to this clone: The sequence runs out 3 residues before the end of the CDR3; the remainder is reconstructed from the germline J gene. The chain combines TRBV20-1 with TRBJ2-3; the match to TRBD1 covers 8 bases. Germline V gene sequence: CDR1 DFQATT, CDR2 SNEGSKA (reference sequence). With 1 base clipped from V and 1 base from J, the junction kept 7 bases outside the gene matches. The CDR3 has 16 amino acids. The CDR3 DNA, read in part, is TGCAGTGCTAGAGGCACCGGGACAGGAGGCACAGATACG. It is translated as CSARGTGTGGTDT. The whole CDR3 sequence is CSARGTGTGGTDTQYF.

CDR3 DNA, as far as it was read: TGCAGCGTTGTCCGACAGGCCGGGACCACTGAA. Its protein is CSVVRQAGTTE. From start to end, the CDR3 is CSVVRQAGTTEAFF. The chain employs TRBV29-1 and TRBJ1-1, with D perhaps matching TRBD1 (6 bases). With the read ending 3 residues before the CDR3 end, the germline J gene is used to fill in that end. The V and J ends lost 4 bases and 4 bases respectively, with 16 bases between them. Germline V CDR1 and CDR2: SQVTM, ANQGSEA. The CDR3 runs 14 residues.

With respect to this clone: Read data end 3 residues before the CDR3 end; the end is taken from the germline J gene. The rearrangement uses TRBV18 and TRBJ1-2; no reliable D call. This CDR3 spans 13 amino acids. Germline lookup yields CDR1 KGHSH and CDR2 LQKENI. The ends were cut back, 4 bases at V and 6 bases at J, with 12 bases in the middle. The CDR3 sequence is CASSRRDTDGYTF. The sequenced CDR3 bases are TGTGCCAGCTCACGGAGAGACACGGATGGC.

Of note for this clone: The observed sequence ends 3 residues before the CDR3 terminus, with the missing tail filled in from the germline J gene. The rearrangement links TRBV4-2 to TRBJ2-7, with D maybe TRBD2 (6 bases). This CDR3 is built from 19 residues. Germline loops: CDR1 LGHNA, CDR2 YNFKEQ. V gave up 0 bases and J gave up 0 bases, with 21 bases separating them. The CDR3 sequence is CASSQDGWLGGQSSYEQYF. The sequenced part of the CDR3 DNA is TGTGCCAGCAGCCAAGATGGATGGTTGGGGGGTCAAAGCTCCTACGAG.

On this clone itself: A read error may produce the germline difference seen at one junction end. The read terminates 3 residues before the CDR3 end, so the remaining end is supplied by the germline J gene. J is TRBJ2-3 and V is TRBV4-2; D call uncertain. Germline CDR1 LGHNA, CDR2 YNFKEQ. This CDR3 is 16 amino acids long. CDR3 DNA, as far as it was read: TGCGCCAGCAGCCAAGAACCAAGGAGCGACGCAGATACG. It is translated as CASSQEPRSDADT. The CDR3 in its entirety is CASSQEPRSDADTQYF.

Concerning this clone: The DNA ends 3 residues before the CDR3 does, and the rest of the CDR3 is filled in from the germline J gene. The J gene is TRBJ2-4, the V gene TRBV19; 8 positions match TRBD1. Germline V CDR1 and CDR2: LNHDA, SQIVND (reference sequence). This CDR3 has 14 residues. The part of the CDR3 DNA that was read is TGTGCCAGTACCAGAGAGGACAGGGTTGGTGGT. This codes for CASTREDRVGG. The entire CDR3 sequence reads CASTREDRVGGQYF. Full variable domain (missing parts from reference TRBV19 and TRBJ2-4): DGGITQSPKYLFRKEGQNVTLSCEQNLNHDAMYWYRQDPGQGLRLIYYSQIVNDFQKGDIAEGYSVSREKKESFPLTVTSAQKNPTAFYLCASTREDRVGGQYFGAGTRLSVL.